A selection of T cell receptor beta chains follows, all from one sample in a study of shared clonotypes between healthy human individuals. The repertoire was sequenced with immunoSEQ multiplex PCR; TCRdb's copy has only in-frame clones and lacks some. Of millions of clones in the sample, around 94% were seen once. Sequenced sample: naive CD4+ T cells sorted from blood. These receptors were obtained from a man aged 18 to 30 in good health. Both conserved end residues are part of each CDR3. The D gene is left open where the match is weak. Expanded clones get a size class; other rows say once, few or many, or leave the size out.

d_call	v_call	j_call	clone_size	cdr3_nt	cdr3_aa
NA	TRBV5-6	TRBJ1-5	few	TGTGCCAGCAGCTTCGGCAGCCCGGGCAATCAGCCCCAGCATTTT	CASSFGSPGNQPQHF
TRBD1	TRBV14	TRBJ2-2	NA	TGTGCCAGCAGCCAGACAGGGGGCACCGGGGAGCTGTTTTTT	CASSQTGGTGELFF
NA	TRBV18	TRBJ1-1	few	TGTGCCAGCTCATTGTACAACACTGAAGCTTTCTTT	CASSLYNTEAFF
TRBD1	TRBV30	TRBJ1-2	NA	TGTGCCTGGAGTCCCGGACAGGGAGCCTATGGCTACACCTTC	CAWSPGQGAYGYTF
NA	TRBV7-9	TRBJ2-1	NA	TGTGCCAGCAGCTTGGATGGAAGATCCTACAATGAGCAGTTCTTC	CASSLDGRSYNEQFF
NA	TRBV14	TRBJ1-1	NA	TGTGCCAGCAGCCAAGCGGGAGCGAACACTGAAGCTTTCTTT	CASSQAGANTEAFF
NA	TRBV21-1	TRBJ2-7	NA	TGTGCCAGCAGCAAAAGCCCCGCCCGTCCGACGTACGAGCAGTACTTC	CASSKSPARPTYEQYF
NA	TRBV4-2	TRBJ1-2	once	TGTGCCAGCAGCCAAGGGTTGAACTATGGCTACACCTTC	CASSQGLNYGYTF
TRBD2	TRBV7-2	TRBJ2-7	NA	TGTGCCAGCAGCTTAGCCCAGTCTAGCGGGAGAAAGTACGAGCAGTACTTC	CASSLAQSSGRKYEQYF
TRBD1	TRBV5-4	TRBJ1-2	NA	TGTGCCAGCAGCCCTCGGACAGGGGAAGGCTACACCTTC	CASSPRTGEGYTF
NA	TRBV2	TRBJ1-3	NA	TGTGCCATGGAAGGGCGGGGCTCTGGAAACACCATATATTTT	CAMEGRGSGNTIYF
NA	TRBV15	TRBJ1-1	NA	TGTGCCACCAGCAGAGATAGGGGCACTGAAGCTTTCTTT	CATSRDRGTEAFF
NA	TRBV5-1	TRBJ1-4	NA	TGCGCCAGCAGCTTAACAGGGACATCTAATGAAAAACTGTTTTTT	CASSLTGTSNEKLFF
TRBD2	TRBV23-1	TRBJ2-3	NA	TGCGCCAGCAGTCAATCGTTGCGCGGGACTATTACAGATACGCAGTATTTT	CASSQSLRGTITDTQYF
NA	TRBV6-1	TRBJ2-2	NA	TGTGCCAGCAGTGAACGAAGTCTGAACACCGGGGAGCTGTTTTTT	CASSERSLNTGELFF